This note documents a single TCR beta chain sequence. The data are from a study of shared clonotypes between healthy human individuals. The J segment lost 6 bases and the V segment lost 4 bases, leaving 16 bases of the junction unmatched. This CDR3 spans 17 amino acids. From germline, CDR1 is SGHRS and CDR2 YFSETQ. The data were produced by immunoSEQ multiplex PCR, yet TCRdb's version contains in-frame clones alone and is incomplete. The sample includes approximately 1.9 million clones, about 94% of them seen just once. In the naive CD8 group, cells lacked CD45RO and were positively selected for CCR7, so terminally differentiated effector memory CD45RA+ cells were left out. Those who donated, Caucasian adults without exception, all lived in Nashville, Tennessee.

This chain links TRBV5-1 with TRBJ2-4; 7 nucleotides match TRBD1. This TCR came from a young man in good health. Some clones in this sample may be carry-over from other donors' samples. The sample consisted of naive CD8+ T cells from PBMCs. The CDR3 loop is CASSARDSTNPGNIQYF. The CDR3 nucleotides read TGCGCCAGCAGCGCCCGGGACAGTACTAACCCCGGAAACATTCAGTACTTC.